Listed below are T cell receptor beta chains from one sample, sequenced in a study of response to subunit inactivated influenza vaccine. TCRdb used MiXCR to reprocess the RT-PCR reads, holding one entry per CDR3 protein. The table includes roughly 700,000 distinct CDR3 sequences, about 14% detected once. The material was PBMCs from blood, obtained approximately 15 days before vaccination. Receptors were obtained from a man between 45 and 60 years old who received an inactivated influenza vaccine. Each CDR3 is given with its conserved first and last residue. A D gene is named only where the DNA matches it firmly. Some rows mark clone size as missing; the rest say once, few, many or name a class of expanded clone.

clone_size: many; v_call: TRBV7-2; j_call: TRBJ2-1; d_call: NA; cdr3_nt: TGTGCCAGCAGCTTTGTTCCACGAACCTACAATGAGCAGTTCTTC; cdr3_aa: CASSFVPRTYNEQFF
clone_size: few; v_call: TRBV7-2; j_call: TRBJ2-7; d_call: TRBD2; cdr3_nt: TGTGCCAGCAGCTTAACTAGCGGGGACTCCTACGAGCAGTACTTC; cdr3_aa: CASSLTSGDSYEQYF
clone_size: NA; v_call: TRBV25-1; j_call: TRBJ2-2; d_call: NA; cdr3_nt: TGTGCCAGCAGTGGCTCAGGTGGGAACACCGGGGAGCTGTTTTTT; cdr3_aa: CASSGSGGNTGELFF
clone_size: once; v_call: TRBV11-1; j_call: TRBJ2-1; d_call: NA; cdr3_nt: TGTGCCAGCAGCTTACCTCGAACACGGAGCTCCTACAATGAGCAGTTCTTC; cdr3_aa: CASSLPRTRSSYNEQFF
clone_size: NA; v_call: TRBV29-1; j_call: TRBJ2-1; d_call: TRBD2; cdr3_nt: TGCAGCGTTGCCAGCGGGAGGTGGGATGAGCAGTTCTTC; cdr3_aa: CSVASGRWDEQFF
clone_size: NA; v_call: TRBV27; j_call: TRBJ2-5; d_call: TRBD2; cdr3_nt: TGTGCCAGCAGGAGACTAGCGGGTGTCCAAGAGACCCAGTACTTC; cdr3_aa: CASRRLAGVQETQYF
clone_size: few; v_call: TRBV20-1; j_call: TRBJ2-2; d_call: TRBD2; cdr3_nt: TGCAGTGCTTGGGGGACTAGCGGGGGGTCGAACACCGGGGAGCTGTTTTTT; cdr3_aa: CSAWGTSGGSNTGELFF
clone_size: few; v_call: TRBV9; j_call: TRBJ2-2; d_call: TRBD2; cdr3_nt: TGTGCCAGCAGCCGACTAGCGGGTACGAACACCGGGGAGCTGTTTTTT; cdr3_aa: CASSRLAGTNTGELFF
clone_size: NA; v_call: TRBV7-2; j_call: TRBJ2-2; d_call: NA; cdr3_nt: TGTGCCAGCAGCTTATCCGGGACACGGTACACCGGGGAGCTGTTTTTT; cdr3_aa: CASSLSGTRYTGELFF
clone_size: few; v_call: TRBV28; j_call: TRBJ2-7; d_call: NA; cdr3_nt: TGTGCCAGCAGTGGGAGGGCAGGGGCACCATACGAGCAGTACTTC; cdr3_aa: CASSGRAGAPYEQYF
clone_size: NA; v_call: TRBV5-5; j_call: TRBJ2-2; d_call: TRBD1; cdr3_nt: TGTGCCAGCAGTCGGGGACAGGGGGCATCCGGGGAGCTGTTTTTT; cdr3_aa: CASSRGQGASGELFF
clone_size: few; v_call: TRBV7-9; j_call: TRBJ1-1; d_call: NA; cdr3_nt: TGTGCCAGCAGCTCGGGGGATATCACTGAAGCTTTCTTT; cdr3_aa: CASSSGDITEAFF
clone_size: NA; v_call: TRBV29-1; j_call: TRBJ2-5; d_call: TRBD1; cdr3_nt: TGCAGCGCCGATGGACAGGGGGCAGAGACCCAGTACTTC; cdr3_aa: CSADGQGAETQYF
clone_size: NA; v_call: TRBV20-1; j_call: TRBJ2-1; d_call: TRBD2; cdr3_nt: TGCAGTGCGAGGAGTATAGCGGGAGGGCGTTACAATGAGCAGTTCTTC; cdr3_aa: CSARSIAGGRYNEQFF
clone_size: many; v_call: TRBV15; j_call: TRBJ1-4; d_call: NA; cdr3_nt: TGTGCCACCAGCAGGGAGAACAGCGAAAAACTGTTTTTT; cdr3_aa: CATSRENSEKLFF
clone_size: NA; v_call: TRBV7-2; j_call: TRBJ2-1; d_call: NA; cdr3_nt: TGTGCCAGCAGCACAAGAGGGGTTTTCTACAATGAGCAGTTCTTC; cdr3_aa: CASSTRGVFYNEQFF
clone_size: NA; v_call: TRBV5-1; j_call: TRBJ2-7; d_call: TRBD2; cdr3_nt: TGCGCCAGCAGCTTGATCCCTAGCGGTTCCTACGAGCAGTACTTC; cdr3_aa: CASSLIPSGSYEQYF
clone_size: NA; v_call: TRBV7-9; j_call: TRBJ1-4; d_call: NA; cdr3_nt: TGTGCCAGCAGCTTAGGGACGCGGGGGGAAAAACTGTTTTTT; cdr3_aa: CASSLGTRGEKLFF
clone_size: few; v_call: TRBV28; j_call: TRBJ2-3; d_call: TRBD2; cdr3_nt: TGTGCCAGCAGTCCTGGACTAGTGGCCACAGATACGCAGTATTTT; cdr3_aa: CASSPGLVATDTQYF
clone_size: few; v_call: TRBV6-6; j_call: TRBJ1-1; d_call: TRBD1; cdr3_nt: TGTGCCAGCAGTTACCCTGACAGGGATGAAGCTTTCTTT; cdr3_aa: CASSYPDRDEAFF
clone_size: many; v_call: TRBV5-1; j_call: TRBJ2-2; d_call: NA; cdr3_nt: TGCGCCAGCAGCTTGGAGTCAGGGAACACCGGGGAGCTGTTTTTT; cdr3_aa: CASSLESGNTGELFF
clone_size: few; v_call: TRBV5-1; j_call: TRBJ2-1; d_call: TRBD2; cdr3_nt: TGCGCCAGCAGCCCAATGACTAGCGGGAGGGCCTATAATGAGCAGTTCTTC; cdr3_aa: CASSPMTSGRAYNEQFF
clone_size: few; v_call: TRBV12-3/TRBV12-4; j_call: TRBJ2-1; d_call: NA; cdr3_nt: TGTGCCAGCAGTAGGGACCTGGGCTACAATGAGCAGTTCTTC; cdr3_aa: CASSRDLGYNEQFF
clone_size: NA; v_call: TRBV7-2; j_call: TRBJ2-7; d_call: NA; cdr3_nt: TGTGCCAGCAGCTTAGTGCACAATGCGGGGAGCTACGAGCTGTACTTC; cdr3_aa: CASSLVHNAGSYELYF
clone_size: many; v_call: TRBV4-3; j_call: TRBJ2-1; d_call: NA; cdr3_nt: TGCGCCAGCAGCCAAGTAGGGAGCTCCTACAATGAGCAGTTCTTC; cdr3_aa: CASSQVGSSYNEQFF
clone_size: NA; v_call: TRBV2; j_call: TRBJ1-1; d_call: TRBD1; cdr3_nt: TGTGCCAGCTCAAGTGCCGGGACAGGCGGAGGAACTGAAGCTTTCTTT; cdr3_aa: CASSSAGTGGGTEAFF
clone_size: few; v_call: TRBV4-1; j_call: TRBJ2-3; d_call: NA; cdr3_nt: TGCGCCAGCAGCCAGCTACAGGGTCGAGCACAGATAGGGCAGTATTTT; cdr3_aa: CASSQLQGRAQIGQYF
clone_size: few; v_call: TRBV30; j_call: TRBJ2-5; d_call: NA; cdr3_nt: TGTGCCTGGAGTGACAGGGATTTGGGGACCCAGTACTTC; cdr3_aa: CAWSDRDLGTQYF
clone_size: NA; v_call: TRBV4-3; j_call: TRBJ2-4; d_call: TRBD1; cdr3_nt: TGCGCCAGCAGCCAATGGACAGGGGACGGCATTCAGTACTTC; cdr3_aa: CASSQWTGDGIQYF
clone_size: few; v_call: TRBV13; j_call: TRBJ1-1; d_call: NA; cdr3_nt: TGTGCCAGCTCCCTAGACCCCCAGGGGATGAACACTGAAGCTTTCTTT; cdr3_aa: CASSLDPQGMNTEAFF
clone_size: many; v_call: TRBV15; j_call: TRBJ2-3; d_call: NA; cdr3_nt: TGTGCCACCAGCAGAGGGTCGTTGGTGACTAGCACAGATACGCAGTATTTT; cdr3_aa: CATSRGSLVTSTDTQYF
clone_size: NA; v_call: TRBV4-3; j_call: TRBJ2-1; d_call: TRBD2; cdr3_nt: TGCGCCAGCAGCCAAGATCCCGGCCTAGCGGGGGATAATGAGCAGTTCTTC; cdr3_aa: CASSQDPGLAGDNEQFF
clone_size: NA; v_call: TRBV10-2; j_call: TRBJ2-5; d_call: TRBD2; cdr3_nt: TGCGCCAGCAAAGGGACTAGCGGAGGAGAGACCCAGTACTTC; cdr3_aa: CASKGTSGGETQYF
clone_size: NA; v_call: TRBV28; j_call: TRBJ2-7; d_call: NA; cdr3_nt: TGTGCCAGCAGAAAAAGGGACACCTCCTACGAGCAGTACTTC; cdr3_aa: CASRKRDTSYEQYF
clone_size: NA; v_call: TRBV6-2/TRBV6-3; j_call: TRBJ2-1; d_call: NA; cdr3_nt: TGTGCCAGCAGTTACGATGTCTTCTTTGCTGGGGGGCGGTTGGATGAGCAGTTCTTC; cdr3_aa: CASSYDVFFAGGRLDEQFF
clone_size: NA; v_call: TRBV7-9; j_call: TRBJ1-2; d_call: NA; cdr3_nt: TGTGCCAGCAGATCAGGGGCTAGCTATGGCTACACCTTC; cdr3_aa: CASRSGASYGYTF
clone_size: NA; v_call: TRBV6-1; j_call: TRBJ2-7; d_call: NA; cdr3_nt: TGTGCCAGCAGTGAAAGGGGGGGGCAGGCCTACTACGAGCAGTACTTC; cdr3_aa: CASSERGGQAYYEQYF
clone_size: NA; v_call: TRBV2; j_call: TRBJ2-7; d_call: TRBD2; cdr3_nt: TGTGCCAGTCGTGGGCAGCGGGAGTCCTACGAGCAGTACTTC; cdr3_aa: CASRGQRESYEQYF
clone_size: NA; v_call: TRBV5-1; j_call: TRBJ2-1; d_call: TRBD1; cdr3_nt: TGCGCCAGCAGCGCAGGGGGATATGAGCAGTTCTTC; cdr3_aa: CASSAGGYEQFF
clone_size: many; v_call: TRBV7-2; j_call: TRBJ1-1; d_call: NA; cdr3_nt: TGTGCCAGCAGCTTAGTAGGAGGGGTGAACACTGAAGCTTTCTTT; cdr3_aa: CASSLVGGVNTEAFF
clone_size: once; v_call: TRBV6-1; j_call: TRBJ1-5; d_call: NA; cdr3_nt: TGTGTCAGCAGAAAGACAGGAGGGAGCCAGCCCCAGCATTTT; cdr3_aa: CVSRKTGGSQPQHF
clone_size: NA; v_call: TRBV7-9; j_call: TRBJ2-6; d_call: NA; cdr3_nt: TGTGCCAGCAGCCCCCCGACCAACGTCCTGACTTTC; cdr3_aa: CASSPPTNVLTF
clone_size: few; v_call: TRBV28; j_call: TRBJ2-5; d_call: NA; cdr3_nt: TGTGCCAGCAGTGACCGGGATCAAGAGACCCAGTACTTC; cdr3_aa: CASSDRDQETQYF
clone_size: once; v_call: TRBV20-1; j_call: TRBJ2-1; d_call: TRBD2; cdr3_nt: TGCAGTGCTAGAGATTTTAAGCGGGAGGTCGCCTACAATGAGCAGTTCTTC; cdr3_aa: CSARDFKREVAYNEQFF
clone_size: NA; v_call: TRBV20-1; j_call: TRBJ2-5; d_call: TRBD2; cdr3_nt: TGCAGTGTAGGAGGGGAGGGGCAGAGAGAGACCCAGTACTTC; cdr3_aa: CSVGGEGQRETQYF
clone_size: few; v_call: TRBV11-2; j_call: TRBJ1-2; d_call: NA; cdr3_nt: TGTGCCAGCAGCTTAGCAGGTGTTGAGTACTATGGCTACACCTTC; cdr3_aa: CASSLAGVEYYGYTF
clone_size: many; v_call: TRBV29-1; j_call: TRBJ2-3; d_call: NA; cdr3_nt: TGCAGCGTTGATCCCAGGAGCACAGATACGCAGTATTTT; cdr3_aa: CSVDPRSTDTQYF
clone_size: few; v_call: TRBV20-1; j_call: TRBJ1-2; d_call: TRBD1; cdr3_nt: TGCAGTGCTTTTTCCGGGACAGCGAACTATGGCTACACCTTC; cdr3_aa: CSAFSGTANYGYTF
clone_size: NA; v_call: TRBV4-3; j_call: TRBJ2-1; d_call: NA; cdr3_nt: TGCGCCAGCAGCCAAGAACACAGAAACAATGAGCAGTCCTTC; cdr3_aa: CASSQEHRNNEQSF
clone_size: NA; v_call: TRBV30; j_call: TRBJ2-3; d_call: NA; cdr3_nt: TGTGCCTGGAGTGCCGTCAGGGCTTCGGATACGCAGTATTTT; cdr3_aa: CAWSAVRASDTQYF
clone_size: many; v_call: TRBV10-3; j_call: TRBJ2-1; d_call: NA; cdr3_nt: TGTGCCATCAGTGAGTCGTCAGGGGCCAATGAGCAGTTCTTC; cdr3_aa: CAISESSGANEQFF
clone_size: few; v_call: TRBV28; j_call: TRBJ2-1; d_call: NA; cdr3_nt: TGTGCCAGCAGTTTGGTTCGGTTCATGAATGAGCAGTTCTTC; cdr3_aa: CASSLVRFMNEQFF
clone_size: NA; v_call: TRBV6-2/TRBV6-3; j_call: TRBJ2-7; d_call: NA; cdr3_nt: TGTGCCAGCAGTCCTCACTCGAGGGGGGGGCTAGCGTCCTACGAGCAGTACTTC; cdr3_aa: CASSPHSRGGLASYEQYF
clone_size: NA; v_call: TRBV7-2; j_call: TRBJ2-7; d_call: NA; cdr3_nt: TGTGCCAGCAGAGCCCGTACAGGGTCGTTCACCTACGAGCAGTACTTC; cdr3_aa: CASRARTGSFTYEQYF